A selection of T cell receptor beta chains follows, all from one sample in a study of CD8 T cells in Susac syndrome. A single record per CDR3 protein comes from TCRdb applying MiXCR to the immunoSEQ multiplex PCR reads. Of roughly 190,000 distinct CDR3 sequences in the sample, more than 90% were seen once. The sequenced sample was CD4+ T cells from PBMCs. The source of these receptors is a human donor with Susac syndrome. CDR3s include the opening cysteine and the closing phenylalanine or tryptophan. For some rows the clone size is stated as once, few or many, or as a class when expanded; others skip it.

V gene,J gene,CDR3 length,clone size,CDR3 protein
TRBV5-4,TRBJ2-3,17,NA,CASSLIFRTGSTDTQYF
TRBV20-1,TRBJ2-7,12,NA,CSAGPDTYEQYF
TRBV11-2,TRBJ2-5,15,NA,CASSLGGWTRETQYF
TRBV2,TRBJ1-5,14,few,CASSGQGSNQPQHF
TRBV5-1,TRBJ2-1,14,NA,CASSGQGSYNEQFF
TRBV18,TRBJ1-6,13,once,CASSPLLNSPLHF
TRBV9,TRBJ2-3,16,NA,CASSEAKRGGTDTQYF
TRBV7-9,TRBJ2-5,14,NA,CASSLPSNQETQYF
TRBV7-9,TRBJ2-7,16,NA,CASSLGVGWSSYEQYF
TRBV7-9,TRBJ2-7,13,NA,CASSSTGFYEQYF
TRBV18,TRBJ1-1,16,NA,CASSPLVGEVNTEAFF
TRBV28,TRBJ2-7,14,NA,CASIGRGPTYEQYF
TRBV7-3,TRBJ2-6,13,NA,CASSLDRVDVLTF
TRBV6-6,TRBJ1-2,13,NA,CASSPGTGSGYTF
TRBV5-6,TRBJ1-5,13,NA,CASSSNGNQPQHF
TRBV6-2/TRBV6-3,TRBJ2-1,17,NA,CASSYLTGQGAYNEQFF
TRBV3-1,TRBJ1-3,12,NA,CASSQVARDRYF
TRBV7-9,TRBJ2-3,16,NA,CASSLRAGGSTDTQYF
TRBV5-4,TRBJ2-7,15,NA,CASSEASGGAREQYF
TRBV4-2,TRBJ2-3,14,NA,CASNGGQITDTQYF
TRBV5-1,TRBJ1-4,15,NA,CASSPSGTLEEKLFF
TRBV5-6,TRBJ2-7,12,NA,CASSLASYEQYF
TRBV10-3,TRBJ1-1,13,NA,CATKWTANTEAFF
TRBV2,TRBJ2-7,17,NA,CASKRFQTSGGAYEQYF
TRBV7-9,TRBJ2-1,13,NA,CASSPDRTGGQFF
TRBV29-1,TRBJ1-1,11,once,CSVRQGTEAFF
TRBV12-3/TRBV12-4,TRBJ2-7,13,few,CASSLVQGYEQYF
TRBV7-3,TRBJ2-6,14,NA,CASSLLAGANVLTF
TRBV10-3,TRBJ2-1,16,NA,CAITVRERVHPNEQFF
TRBV27,TRBJ1-2,14,once,CASSLRRGTYGYTF
TRBV9,TRBJ2-4,12,NA,CASSVLGDIQYF
TRBV20-1,TRBJ2-2,15,NA,CSARVLGENTGELFF
TRBV25-1,TRBJ2-2,15,NA,CASSQPDRATGELFF
TRBV20-1,TRBJ1-1,13,NA,CSARLDRVGEAFF
TRBV4-1,TRBJ2-1,13,few,CASSQDLRDEQFF
TRBV3-1,TRBJ2-2,15,NA,CASSQAGLNTGELFF
TRBV2,TRBJ1-1,14,NA,CASSGYSQNTEAFF
TRBV2,TRBJ2-3,14,NA,CASGEAGLPDTQYF
TRBV20-1,TRBJ1-1,13,NA,CSARDRGPRGAFF
TRBV30,TRBJ2-1,15,NA,CAWSGGINSYNEQFF
TRBV12-5,TRBJ2-2,15,NA,CASGLVTGVTGELFF
TRBV29-1,TRBJ1-1,13,NA,CSVRGQTNTEAFF
TRBV7-2,TRBJ2-7,14,NA,CASSYLGMDYEQYF
TRBV2,TRBJ2-1,11,NA,CASRERDEQFF
TRBV2,TRBJ2-3,12,NA,CASSGLDVTQYF
TRBV15,TRBJ2-5,16,NA,CATSPGGLGVIETQYF
TRBV3-1,TRBJ2-5,16,few,CASSRGTSGGQETQYF
TRBV19,TRBJ1-5,17,NA,CASSRDTTFYSNQPQHF
TRBV30,TRBJ1-3,14,NA,CAWSVGTVGNTIYF
TRBV20-1,TRBJ1-1,15,NA,CSARGTAGWNTEAFF
TRBV19,TRBJ1-2,16,NA,CASSTRWDRVNYGYTF
TRBV20-1,TRBJ2-6,15,few,CSARDRNSGANVLTF
TRBV18,TRBJ2-7,13,NA,CASSREGFNEQYF
TRBV7-2,TRBJ2-2,15,NA,CASSLAGVDTGELFF
TRBV27,TRBJ2-5,15,NA,CASGIAGALQETQYF
TRBV29-1,TRBJ1-1,9,NA,CSVSGQSFF
TRBV15,TRBJ2-7,16,NA,CATSRALTGGRYEQYF